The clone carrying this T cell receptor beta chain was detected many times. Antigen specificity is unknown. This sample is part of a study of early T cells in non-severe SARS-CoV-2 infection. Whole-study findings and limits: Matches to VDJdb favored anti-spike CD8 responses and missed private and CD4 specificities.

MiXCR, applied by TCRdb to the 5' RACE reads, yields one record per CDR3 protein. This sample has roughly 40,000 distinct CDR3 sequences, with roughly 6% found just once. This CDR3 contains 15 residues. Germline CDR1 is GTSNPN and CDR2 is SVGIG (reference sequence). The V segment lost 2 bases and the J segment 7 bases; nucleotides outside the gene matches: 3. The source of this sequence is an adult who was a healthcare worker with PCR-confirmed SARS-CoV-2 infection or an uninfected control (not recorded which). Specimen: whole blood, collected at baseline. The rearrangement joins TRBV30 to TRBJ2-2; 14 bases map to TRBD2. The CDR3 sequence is CAWSMGLAGVGELFF. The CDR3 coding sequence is TGTGCCTGGAGTATGGGACTAGCGGGGGTCGGGGAGCTGTTTTTT.